This record looks at one TCR beta chain sequence and its context. Profiled with immunoSEQ multiplex PCR; TCRdb holds only in-frame clones, not every one. The sample holds around 34,000 clones, roughly 90% seen once. The CDR3 spans 16 residues. V dropped 2 bases and J dropped 1 base, with 15 bases sitting between them. Germline CDR1 and CDR2: LGHNA and YNFKEQ. This specimen belongs to a study of T cell changes during pregnancy in multiple sclerosis. The rearrangement uses TRBV4-2 and TRBJ2-7; perhaps TRBD1 as D (6 bases). The clonotype was recovered from a female donor with multiple sclerosis, enrolled in a pregnancy study. This material consisted of CD8+ T cells from peripheral blood mononuclear cells, taken after pregnancy. Here the CDR3 DNA reads TGTGCCAGCAGCCAAAGATGGCAGGGGAGTTCCTACGAGCAGTACTTC. This codes for CASSQRWQGSSYEQYF.